This entry is about one T cell receptor beta chain. With 1 base removed from V and 4 bases from J, the gap between germline ends came to 16 bases. The CDR3 totals 16 residues. CDR1 MGHRA and CDR2 YSYEKL come from the germline V gene. The data were obtained in a study of PD-L1 blockade in urothelial cancer. Study context: Blood gave a median about 150,000 T cells.

The time point: pretreatment peripheral blood. Generated by immunoSEQ multiplex PCR, the TCRdb table keeps only in-frame clones and is missing some. The table lists 75,000 to 95,000 clones, just under 85% of them singletons. The specimen was PBMCs, collected around atezolizumab (anti-PD-L1) treatment. This TCR derives from a man aged 35-49 years with urothelial cancer. The gene calls are TRBV4-1 and TRBJ2-5; tentative D call: TRBD2 (5 bases). The CDR3 region is CASSQALPWRTETQYF. The CDR3 DNA reads as TGCGCCAGCAGCCAAGCGTTACCGTGGAGGACAGAGACCCAGTACTTC.